This T cell receptor (beta chain) was documented in a study of blood T cell repertoires in COVID-19. CDR3 length: 13 amino acids. V dropped 6 bases and J dropped 6 bases, with 11 bases sitting between them. Method: immunoSEQ multiplex PCR; TCRdb's copy keeps in-frame clones and lacks some. The table lists 35,000 to 50,000 clones, roughly 80% of them singletons, with around 24% in the top ten. The receptor's source is a human donor with acute or convalescent COVID-19. The donor label of this sample is uncertain. The material sequenced was peripheral blood. This chain joins TRBV12-3 or TRBV12-4 and TRBJ1-4, with D unclear. The CDR3 DNA follows: TGTGCCAGCAGCTCCGGGGATTATGAAAAACTGTTTTTT. Its translation is CASSSGDYEKLFF.